A selection of T cell receptor delta chains follows, all from one sample in a study of gamma-delta chains in newborns, infants, children. TCRdb reanalyzed the reads using CATT. Of thousands of delta-chain clones listed, about 36% were seen once; the top ten hold 14%. Sequencing was performed on blood. Source of these receptors: a child who received the measles vaccine. Each CDR3 is given with its conserved first and last residue. Each record gives: V gene, J gene, clone size, D gene, CDR3 DNA, CDR3 protein. The D gene is left open where the match is weak. The size entry is marked missing in some rows and otherwise reads once, few, many or a size class.

>TRDV3|TRDJ1|.|TRDD3
TGTGCCTCCCGCGCGCCTTACAGTACTGGGGGATACAATAAACTCATCTTT
CASRAPYSTGGYNKLIF
>TRDV1|TRDJ1|.|.
TGTGCTCTTGGGGAATATACCAAACGGCTCATCTTT
CALGEYTKRLIF
>TRDV2|TRDJ3|medium-sized|TRDD3
TGTGCCTGTGACTCCTTACTGGGGGATACGTCCTGGGACACCCGACAGATGTTTTTC
CACDSLLGDTSWDTRQMFF
>TRDV1|TRDJ1|few|TRDD3
TGTGCTCTTGGCCCCAGTGGTCATCTACGTTGGTGGGGGATACGAGAGGGCACCGATAAACTCATCTTT
CALGPSGHLRWWGIREGTDKLIF
>TRDV3|TRDJ1|few|TRDD3
TGTGCCTTACACCTACGGAAATGGGGGATACGGGGGGCCGATAAACTCATCTTT
CALHLRKWGIRGADKLIF
>TRDV1|TRDJ1|.|TRDD3
TGTGCTCTTGGGGAGCTGATTGTTGGGGCAAATGGGGGATACATCGATAAACTCATCTTT
CALGELIVGANGGYIDKLIF
>TRDV2|TRDJ1|.|.
TGTGCCTGTACCCCGCGGCCCCTCGTACTGGGTAACACCGATAAACTCATCTTT
CACTPRPLVLGNTDKLIF
>TRDV1|TRDJ1|.|TRDD3
TGTGCTCTTGGGGAACTCCTCCATCCTAATACTGGGGGATCTCGGTTGCTCATCTTT
CALGELLHPNTGGSRLLIF
>TRDV1|TRDJ1|medium-sized|.
TGTGCTCTTGGGGCCTTCCCGCTGCCCCACACCGATAAACTCATCTTT
CALGAFPLPHTDKLIF
>TRDV2|TRDJ2|medium-sized|TRDD3
TGTGCCTGTGACACCGTGGGGGACGCTTTGACAGCACAACTCTTCTTT
CACDTVGDALTAQLFF
>TRDV1|TRDJ2|few|TRDD3
TGTGCTCTTGGGGAAGGAGGGGAATCCCGTTCTGGGGGATACAAGGGAGCTTTGACAGCACAACTCTTCTTT
CALGEGGESRSGGYKGALTAQLFF
>TRDV3|TRDJ1|.|.
TGTGCCTTCCCCTGCTTCTACACCGATAAACTCATCTTC
CAFPCFYTDKLIF
>TRDV2|TRDJ1|.|.
TGTGCCTGTGACTCACTAAGGGGCGATAAGCTCATCTTT
CACDSLRGDKLIF
>TRDV3|TRDJ1|.|TRDD3
TGTGCCTTTATACCCGTACTGGGGGATTCAGGAGATAAACTCATCTTT
CAFIPVLGDSGDKLIF
>TRDV1|TRDJ1|.|TRDD3
TGTGCTCTTGGGTCCCTTAGGGTTCCTACGAAATACATTCTGGGGGATACGGATAAACTCATCTTT
CALGSLRVPTKYILGDTDKLIF
>TRDV3|TRDJ2|.|.
TGTGCCTCGAGGCTTGCGGGGGTGACGACAGCACAACTCTTCTTT
CASRLAGVTTAQLFF
>TRDV1|TRDJ1|.|.
TGTGCTCTTGGGGAACGAACTTTCCTACGTGTGATACGCCCCTCCACCGATAAACTCATCTTT
CALGERTFLRVIRPSTDKLIF
>TRDV3|TRDJ1|.|TRDD3
TGTGCCTTTCCTACGGTGGGATACGCCGATAAACTCATCTTT
CAFPTVGYADKLIF
>TRDV3|TRDJ1|few|TRDD3
TGTGCCTCATCTAGCTGGGGGACCCCCATTTACACCGATAAACTCATCTTT
CASSSWGTPIYTDKLIF
>TRAV29/DV5|TRDJ1|.|.
TGTGCAGCATCCGTTCAAGTATCGGGGGAACGGAAACTCATCTTT
CAASVQVSGERKLIF
>TRDV1|TRDJ1|.|TRDD3
TGTGCTCTTGGGGAAGTCTGGTACTGGGGGATACAAACCGATAAACTCATCTTT
CALGEVWYWGIQTDKLIF
>TRDV3|TRDJ1|.|.
TGTGCCTTACCCCCCTCCTTCGGTAAACTCATCTTT
CALPPSFGKLIF
>TRDV3|TRDJ1|.|.
TGTGCGATTGCCCCCGTTGGTAAACTCATCTTT
CAIAPVGKLIF
>TRDV1|TRDJ1|large|TRDD3
TGTGCTCTTGGGGAACTGCCATCCGATGAGTATGGGGGATACGCTGAGTACACCGATAAACTCATCTTT
CALGELPSDEYGGYAEYTDKLIF
>TRDV2|TRDJ3|.|TRDD3
TGTGCCTGTGATCCGGGGGATTCTAGCTCCTGGGACACCCGACAGATGTTTTTC
CACDPGDSSSWDTRQMFF
>TRDV1|TRDJ1|.|.
TGTGCTCTTGGGGAACGGTGGAGTCTCCTCGTCGCTGGCACCGATAAACTCATCTTT
CALGERWSLLVAGTDKLIF
>TRDV1|TRDJ1|few|TRDD2
TGTGCTCTTGGGGAACCGCCTTCCTACGACCTGGGGGTTCCCTCGTACACCGATAAACTCATCTTT
CALGEPPSYDLGVPSYTDKLIF
>TRDV1|TRDJ1|.|.
TGTGCTCTTGGGGAACTGGGGGCCCCGGTACTGAGGTACACCGATAAACTCATCTTT
CALGELGAPVLRYTDKLIF
>TRDV1|TRDJ2|few|TRDD3
TGTGCTCTTGGGGAACTAGTCACACGTCCTGGGGGGGCACAACTCTTCTTT
CALGELVTRPGGAQLFF
>TRAV29/DV5|TRDJ1|medium-sized|TRDD2
TGTGCAGCAAGCACCTTCCTAACGCTCATCTTT
CAASTFLTLIF
>TRDV1|TRDJ1|.|TRDD3
TGTGCTCTTATTCTCCCGGGTGGCTCGAGTTCTCCTACTGGGGGCCTTACCGATAAACTCATCTTT
CALILPGGSSSPTGGLTDKLIF
>TRDV1|TRDJ1|once|TRDD3
TGTGCTCTTGGGGAACGCCTCCCTGGTCGGTTCTGGGGGATACTGAGCACCGATAAACTCATCTTT
CALGERLPGRFWGILSTDKLIF
>TRDV1|TRDJ1|.|.
TGTGCTCTTGGGGAAAGGGGGAATGCCTACTTGAAGGGTACCTACACCGATAAACTCATCTTT
CALGERGNAYLKGTYTDKLIF
>TRDV3|TRDJ1|medium-sized|.
TGTGCCTTTAGAAGTCTGGGGAAAAAATCGCGACCGAATAAACTCATCTTT
CAFRSLGKKSRPNKLIF
>TRDV1|TRDJ1|.|TRDD3
TGTGCTCTTGGGGAACTAACCATTACGGGGAACTGGGGATACGCAGGGACCGATAAACTCATCTTT
CALGELTITGNWGYAGTDKLIF
>TRDV2|TRDJ1|medium-sized|TRDD3
TGTGCCTGTGACACCGTCCTGGGGGGTTCACAGTACACCGATAAACTCATCTTT
CACDTVLGGSQYTDKLIF
>TRDV1|TRDJ1|.|TRDD3
TGTGCTCTTGGGGATCGACCCCTTCCTATTGGGGGATACGGGGTCCGGACCGATAAACTCATCTTT
CALGDRPLPIGGYGVRTDKLIF
>TRDV1|TRDJ1|medium-sized|.
TGTGCTCTTGGGGAACTAAGGGCTACGCGTCGGCTCATCTTT
CALGELRATRRLIF
>TRDV2|TRDJ3|medium-sized|.
TGTGCCTGTGACACCCTTACTGGTGGATCCTGGGACACCCGACAGATGTTTTTC
CACDTLTGGSWDTRQMFF
>TRDV1|TRDJ1|once|TRDD3
TGTGCTCTTGGGGAACTCAAAAAGGGCGTCATGTACTTGTTAGAGGGTCACTGGGGAAACAAACTCATCTTC
CALGELKKGVMYLLEGHWGNKLIF
>TRDV1|TRDJ1|few|.
TGTGCTCTTGGGGCCACGTGGTTCCCTCCTCCTTCTTACACCGATAAACTCATCTTT
CALGATWFPPPSYTDKLIF
>TRDV1|TRDJ1|.|.
TGTGCTCTTAGGACCTCTTCCTACCCACTACTGGGGGACTACACCGATAAACTCATCTTC
CALRTSSYPLLGDYTDKLIF
>TRDV1|TRDJ1|few|.
TGTGCTCTTGGGGACCTCTTCCTACCGTGCTGGGGGATGATCAGCACCGATAAACTCATCTTT
CALGDLFLPCWGMISTDKLIF
>TRDV1|TRDJ1|.|TRDD3
TGTGCTCTTGGGGAACGCTCCCCTACTATTACTGGGGAGACCTTTGAAGCCGATAAACTTATCTTT
CALGERSPTITGETFEADKLIF